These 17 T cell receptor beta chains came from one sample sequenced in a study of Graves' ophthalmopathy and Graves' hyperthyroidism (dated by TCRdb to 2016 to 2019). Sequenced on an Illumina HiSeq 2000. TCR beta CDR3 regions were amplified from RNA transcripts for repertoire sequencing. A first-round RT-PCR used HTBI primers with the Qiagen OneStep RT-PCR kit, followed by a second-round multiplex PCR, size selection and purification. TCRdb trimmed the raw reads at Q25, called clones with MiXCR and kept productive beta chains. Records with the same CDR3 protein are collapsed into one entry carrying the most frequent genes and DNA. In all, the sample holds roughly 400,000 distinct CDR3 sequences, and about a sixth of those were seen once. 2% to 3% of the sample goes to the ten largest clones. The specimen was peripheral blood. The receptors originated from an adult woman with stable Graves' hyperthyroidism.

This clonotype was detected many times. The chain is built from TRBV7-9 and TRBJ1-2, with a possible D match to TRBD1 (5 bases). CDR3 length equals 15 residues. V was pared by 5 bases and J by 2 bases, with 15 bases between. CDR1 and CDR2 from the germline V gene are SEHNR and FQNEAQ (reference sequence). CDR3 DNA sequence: TGTGCCAGCAGCAAGACAGAGAGCACCAACTATGGCTACACCTTC. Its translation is CASSKTESTNYGYTF.

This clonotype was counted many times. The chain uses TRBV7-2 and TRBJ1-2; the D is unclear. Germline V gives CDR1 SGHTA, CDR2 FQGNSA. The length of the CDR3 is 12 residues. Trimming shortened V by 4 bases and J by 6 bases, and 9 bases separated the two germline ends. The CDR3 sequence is CASSYGRDGYTF. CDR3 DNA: TGTGCCAGCAGCTATGGGAGGGATGGCTACACCTTC.

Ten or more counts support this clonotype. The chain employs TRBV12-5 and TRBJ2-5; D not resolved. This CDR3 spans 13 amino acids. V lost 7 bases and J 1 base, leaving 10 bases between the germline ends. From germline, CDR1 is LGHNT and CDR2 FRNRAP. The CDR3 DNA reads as TGTGCTAGTGTCCCGGAAATCCAAGAGACCCAGTACTTC. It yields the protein CASVPEIQETQYF.

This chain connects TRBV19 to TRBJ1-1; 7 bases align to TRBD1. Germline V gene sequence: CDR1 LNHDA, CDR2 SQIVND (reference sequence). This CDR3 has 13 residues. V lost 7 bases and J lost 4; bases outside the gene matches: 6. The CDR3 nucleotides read TGTGCCAGTACCGACAGGGTTGGCACTGAAGCTTTCTTT. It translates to CASTDRVGTEAFF.

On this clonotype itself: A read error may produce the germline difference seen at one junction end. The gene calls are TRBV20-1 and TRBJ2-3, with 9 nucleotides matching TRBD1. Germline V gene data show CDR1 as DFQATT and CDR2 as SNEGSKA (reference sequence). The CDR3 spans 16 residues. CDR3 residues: CSAFGPGQGVGDTKYF. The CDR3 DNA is TGCAGTGCTTTCGGACCGGGACAGGGTGTGGGAGATACGAAGTATTTT.

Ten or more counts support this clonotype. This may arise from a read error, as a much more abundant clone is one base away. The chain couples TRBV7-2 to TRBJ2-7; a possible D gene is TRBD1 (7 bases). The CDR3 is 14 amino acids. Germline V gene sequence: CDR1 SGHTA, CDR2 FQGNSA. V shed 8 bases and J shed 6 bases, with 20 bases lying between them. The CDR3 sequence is CASGQGPGGGEQYF. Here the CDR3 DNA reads TGTGCCAGCGGCCAAGGGCCAGGGGGAGGCGAGCAGTACTTC. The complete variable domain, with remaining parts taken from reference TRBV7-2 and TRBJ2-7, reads GAGVSQSPSNKVTEKGKDVELRCDPISGHTALYWYRQSLGQGLEFLIYFQGNSAPDKSGLPSDRFSAERTGGSVSTLTIQRTQQEDSAVYLCASGQGPGGGEQYFGPGTRLTVT.

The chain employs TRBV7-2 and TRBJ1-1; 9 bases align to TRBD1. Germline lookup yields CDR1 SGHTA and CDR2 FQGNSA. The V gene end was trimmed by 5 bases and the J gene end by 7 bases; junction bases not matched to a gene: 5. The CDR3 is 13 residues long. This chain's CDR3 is CASSPTGGLEAFF. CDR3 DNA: TGTGCCAGCAGCCCAACAGGGGGCCTTGAAGCTTTCTTT.

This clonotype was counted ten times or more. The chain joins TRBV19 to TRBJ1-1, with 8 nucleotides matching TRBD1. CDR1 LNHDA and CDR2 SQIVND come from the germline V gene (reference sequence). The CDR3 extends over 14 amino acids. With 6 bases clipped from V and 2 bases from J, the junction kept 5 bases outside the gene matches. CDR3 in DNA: TGTGCCAGTAGACAGGGGGGAGAAAACACTGAAGCTTTCTTT. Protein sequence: CASRQGGENTEAFF.

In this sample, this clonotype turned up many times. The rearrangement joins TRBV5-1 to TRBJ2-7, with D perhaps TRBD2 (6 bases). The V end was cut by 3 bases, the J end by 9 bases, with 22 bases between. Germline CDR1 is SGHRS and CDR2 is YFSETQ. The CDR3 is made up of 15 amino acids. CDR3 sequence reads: CASSSYRPAGNGQYF. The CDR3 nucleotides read TGCGCCAGCAGCTCCTACAGGCCAGCGGGTAACGGGCAGTACTTC.

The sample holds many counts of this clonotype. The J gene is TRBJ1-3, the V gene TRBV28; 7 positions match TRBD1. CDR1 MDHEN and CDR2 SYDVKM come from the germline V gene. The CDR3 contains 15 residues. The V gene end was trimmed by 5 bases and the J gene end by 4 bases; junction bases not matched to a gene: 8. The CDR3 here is CASSLYRTGGNTIYF. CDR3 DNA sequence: TGTGCCAGCAGTCTATACCGGACAGGCGGAAACACCATATATTTT.

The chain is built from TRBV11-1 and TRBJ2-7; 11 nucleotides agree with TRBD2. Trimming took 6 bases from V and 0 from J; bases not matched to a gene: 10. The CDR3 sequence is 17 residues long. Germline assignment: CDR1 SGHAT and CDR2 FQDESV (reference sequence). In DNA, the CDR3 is TGTGCCAGCAGTGGTAGCGGGAGGGCCGGGAGCTCCTACGAGCAGTACTTC. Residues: CASSGSGRAGSSYEQYF.

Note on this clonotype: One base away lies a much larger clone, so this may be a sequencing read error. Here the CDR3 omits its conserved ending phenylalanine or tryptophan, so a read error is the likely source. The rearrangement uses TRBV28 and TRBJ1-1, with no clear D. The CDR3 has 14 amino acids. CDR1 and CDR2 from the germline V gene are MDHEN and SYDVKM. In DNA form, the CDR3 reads TGTGCCATCAGTTTTGAGACAATAAACACTGAAGCTTTCCTT. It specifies CAISFETINTEAFL.

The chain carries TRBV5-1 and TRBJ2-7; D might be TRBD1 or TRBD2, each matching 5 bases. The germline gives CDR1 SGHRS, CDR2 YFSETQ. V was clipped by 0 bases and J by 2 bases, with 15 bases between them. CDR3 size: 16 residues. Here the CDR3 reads CASSLATSGTPYEQYF. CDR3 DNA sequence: TGCGCCAGCAGCTTGGCCACCTCAGGGACCCCCTACGAGCAGTACTTC.

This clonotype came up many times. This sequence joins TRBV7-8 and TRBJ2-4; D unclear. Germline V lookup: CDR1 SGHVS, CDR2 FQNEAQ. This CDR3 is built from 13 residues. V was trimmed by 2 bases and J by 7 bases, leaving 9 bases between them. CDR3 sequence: CASSLPSVNIQYF. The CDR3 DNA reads TGTGCCAGCAGCTTACCTTCAGTTAACATTCAGTACTTC. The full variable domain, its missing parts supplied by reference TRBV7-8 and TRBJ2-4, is GAGVSQSPRYKVAKRGQDVALRCDPISGHVSLFWYQQALGQGPEFLTYFQNEAQLDKSGLPSDRFFAERPEGSVSTLKIQRTQQEDSAVYLCASSLPSVNIQYFGAGTRLSVL.

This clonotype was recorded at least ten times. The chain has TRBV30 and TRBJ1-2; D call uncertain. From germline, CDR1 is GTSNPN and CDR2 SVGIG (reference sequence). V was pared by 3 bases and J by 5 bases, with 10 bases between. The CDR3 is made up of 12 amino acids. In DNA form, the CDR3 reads TGTGCCTGGAGGGAGTCACCATATGGCTACACCTTC. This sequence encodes CAWRESPYGYTF.

The CDR3 DNA reads TGCAGTGCTAGGGGTCTAGCGGGAACCTCCTCCTACGAGCAGTACTTC. Encoded protein: CSARGLAGTSSYEQYF. The J gene is TRBJ2-7, the V gene TRBV20-1, with 9 bases fitting TRBD2. The V segment lost 3 bases and the J segment 0 bases; nucleotides outside the gene matches: 9. This CDR3 is built from 16 residues. Germline V lookup: CDR1 DFQATT, CDR2 SNEGSKA (reference sequence).

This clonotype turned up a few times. For the CDR3, the DNA is TGTGCCAGCAGCCGAAATGAGGCCTCCTACGAGCAGTACTTC. It yields the protein CASSRNEASYEQYF. The gene calls are TRBV3-1 and TRBJ2-7; D gene unclear. CDR3 size: 14 residues. Germline V gene data show CDR1 as LGHDT and CDR2 as YNNKEL (reference sequence). The V end was cut by 4 bases, the J end by 0 bases, with 10 bases between.